This T cell receptor (beta chain) was sequenced during a study of blood T cell repertoires in COVID-19. Study details: The United States, Italy and Spain were the sources of the acute and convalescent COVID-19 samples.

Original handling: Researchers report that nucleated cell counts were estimated from reference gene primer amplification. Using immunoSEQ multiplex PCR, the repertoire was profiled, and TCRdb retains in-frame clones only, with some absent. That table gives V, J and clone size, and the DNA gave D and trimming. The data hold 300,000 to 400,000 clones, with over 80% observed a single time. Patients from Seattle were sampled longitudinally, starting during active infection. Trimming pared 7 bases from V and 1 base from J, leaving 16 bases between. Germline assignment: CDR1 LGHDT and CDR2 YNNKEL (reference sequence). This CDR3 comprises 15 residues.

The V call is TRBV3-1 (or the pseudogene TRBV3-2), the J call TRBJ1-1, with D tentatively TRBD1 (6 bases). Sequencing used peripheral blood. This TCR derives from a man aged 30 to 45 with COVID-19, enrolled during active disease. DNA for the CDR3: TGTGCCAGCACACTATTAGGGGACACGAACACTGAAGCTTTCTTT. This gives the protein CASTLLGDTNTEAFF.